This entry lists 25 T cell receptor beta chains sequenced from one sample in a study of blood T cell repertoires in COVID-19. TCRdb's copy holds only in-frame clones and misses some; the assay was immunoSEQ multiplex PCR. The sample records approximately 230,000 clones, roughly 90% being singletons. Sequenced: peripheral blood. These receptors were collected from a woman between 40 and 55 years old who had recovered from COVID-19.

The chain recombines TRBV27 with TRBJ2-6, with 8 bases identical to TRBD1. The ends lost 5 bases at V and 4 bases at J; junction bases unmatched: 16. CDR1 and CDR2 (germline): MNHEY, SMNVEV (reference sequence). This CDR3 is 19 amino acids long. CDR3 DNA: TGTGCCAGCAGTCGGGGCCGAGACAGGGGTTTAGGAGGGGCCAACGTCCTGACTTTC. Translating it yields CASSRGRDRGLGGANVLTF.

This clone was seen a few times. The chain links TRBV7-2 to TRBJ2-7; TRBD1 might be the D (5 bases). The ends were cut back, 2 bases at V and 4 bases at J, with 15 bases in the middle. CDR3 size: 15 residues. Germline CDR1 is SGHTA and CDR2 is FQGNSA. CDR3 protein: CASSLQGQVRYEQYF. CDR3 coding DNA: TGTGCCAGCAGCTTACAGGGTCAGGTGAGATACGAGCAGTACTTC.

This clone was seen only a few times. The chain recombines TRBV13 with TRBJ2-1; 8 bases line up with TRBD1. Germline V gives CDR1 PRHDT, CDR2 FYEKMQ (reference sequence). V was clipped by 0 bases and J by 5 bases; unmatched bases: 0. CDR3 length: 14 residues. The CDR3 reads CASSLGGQDNEQFF. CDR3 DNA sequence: TGTGCCAGCAGCTTAGGGGGACAGGACAATGAGCAGTTCTTC.

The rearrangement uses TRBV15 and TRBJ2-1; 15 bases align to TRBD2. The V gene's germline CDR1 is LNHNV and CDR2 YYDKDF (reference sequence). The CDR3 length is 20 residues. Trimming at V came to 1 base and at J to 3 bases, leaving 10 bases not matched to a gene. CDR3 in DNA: TGTGCCACCAGCAGAGTGGTTGGGACTAGCGGGGGGTTGAACTACAATGAGCAGTTCTTC. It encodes CATSRVVGTSGGLNYNEQFF.

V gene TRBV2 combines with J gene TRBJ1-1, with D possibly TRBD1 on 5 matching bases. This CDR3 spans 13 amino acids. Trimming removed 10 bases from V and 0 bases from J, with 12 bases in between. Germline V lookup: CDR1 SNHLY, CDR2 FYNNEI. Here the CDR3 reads CAIFDRLNTEAFF. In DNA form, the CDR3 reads TGTGCCATCTTCGACAGATTGAACACTGAAGCTTTCTTT.

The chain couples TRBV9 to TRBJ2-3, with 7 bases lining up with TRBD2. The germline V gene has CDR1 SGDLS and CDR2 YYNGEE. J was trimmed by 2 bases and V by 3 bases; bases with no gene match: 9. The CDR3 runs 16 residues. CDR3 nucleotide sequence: TGTGCCAGCAGCGCGGCTAGCGGCACAAACACAGATACGCAGTATTTT. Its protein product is CASSAASGTNTDTQYF.

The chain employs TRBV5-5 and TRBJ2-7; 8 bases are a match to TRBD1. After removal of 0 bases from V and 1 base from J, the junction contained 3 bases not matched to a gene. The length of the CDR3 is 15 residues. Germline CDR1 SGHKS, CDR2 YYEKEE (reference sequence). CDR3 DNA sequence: TGTGCCAGCAGCTTGGGGACAGGGATGTCCTACGAGCAGTACTTC. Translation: CASSLGTGMSYEQYF.

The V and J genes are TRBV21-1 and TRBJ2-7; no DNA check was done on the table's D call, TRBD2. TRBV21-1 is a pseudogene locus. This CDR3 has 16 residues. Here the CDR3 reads CASSKKLPGRVDEQYF. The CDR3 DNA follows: TGTGCCAGCAGCAAAAAGCTACCGGGGAGGGTTGACGAGCAGTACTTC.

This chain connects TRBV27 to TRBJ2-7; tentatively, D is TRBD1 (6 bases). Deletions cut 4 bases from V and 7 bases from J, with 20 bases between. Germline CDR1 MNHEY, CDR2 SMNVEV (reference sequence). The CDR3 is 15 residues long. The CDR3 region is CASSSFDLGAREQYF. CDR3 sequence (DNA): TGTGCCAGCAGTTCTTTCGATCTGGGGGCTCGGGAGCAGTACTTC.

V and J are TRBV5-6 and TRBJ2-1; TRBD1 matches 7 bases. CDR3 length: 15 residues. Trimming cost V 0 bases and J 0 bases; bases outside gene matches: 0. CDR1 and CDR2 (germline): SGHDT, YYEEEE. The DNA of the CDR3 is TGTGCCAGCAGCTTGGACAGGGGCTCCTACAATGAGCAGTTCTTC. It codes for CASSLDRGSYNEQFF.

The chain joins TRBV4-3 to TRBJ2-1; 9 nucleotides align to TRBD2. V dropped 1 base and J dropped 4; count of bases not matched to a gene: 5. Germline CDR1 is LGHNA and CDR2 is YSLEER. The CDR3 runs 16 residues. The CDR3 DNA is TGCGCCAGCAGCCAAGCCCGACTAGCGGAATACAATGAGCAGTTCTTC. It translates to CASSQARLAEYNEQFF.

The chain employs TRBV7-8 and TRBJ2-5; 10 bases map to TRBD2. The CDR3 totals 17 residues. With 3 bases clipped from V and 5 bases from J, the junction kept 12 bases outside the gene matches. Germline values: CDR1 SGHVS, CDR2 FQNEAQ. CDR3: CASSFGERGGRGETQYF. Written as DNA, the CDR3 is TGTGCCAGCAGCTTCGGGGAGCGGGGGGGCCGAGGGGAGACCCAGTACTTC. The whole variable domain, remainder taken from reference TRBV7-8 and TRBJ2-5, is GAGVSQSPRYKVAKRGQDVALRCDPISGHVSLFWYQQALGQGPEFLTYFQNEAQLDKSGLPSDRFFAERPEGSVSTLKIQRTQQEDSAVYLCASSFGERGGRGETQYFGPGTRLLVL.

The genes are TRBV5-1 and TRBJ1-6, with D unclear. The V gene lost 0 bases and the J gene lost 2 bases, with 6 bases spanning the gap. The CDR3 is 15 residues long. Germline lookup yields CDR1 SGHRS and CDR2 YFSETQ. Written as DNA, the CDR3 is TGCGCCAGCAGCTTGGGCAGTACCTATAATTCACCCCTCCACTTT. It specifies CASSLGSTYNSPLHF.

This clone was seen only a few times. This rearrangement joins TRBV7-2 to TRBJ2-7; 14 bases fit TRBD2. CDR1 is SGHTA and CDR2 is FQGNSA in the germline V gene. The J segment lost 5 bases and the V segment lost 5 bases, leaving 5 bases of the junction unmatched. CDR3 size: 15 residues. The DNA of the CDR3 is TGTGCCAGCAGCACCCGACTAGCGGGGGGGCACGAGCAGTACTTC. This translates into CASSTRLAGGHEQYF.

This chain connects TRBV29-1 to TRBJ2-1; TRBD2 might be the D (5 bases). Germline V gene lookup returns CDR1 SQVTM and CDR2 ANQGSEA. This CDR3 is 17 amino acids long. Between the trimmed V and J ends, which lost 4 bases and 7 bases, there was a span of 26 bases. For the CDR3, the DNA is TGCAGCGTTGTACATGAACCCTTCCCCCTACCGGGAAATGAGCAGTTCTTC. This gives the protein CSVVHEPFPLPGNEQFF.

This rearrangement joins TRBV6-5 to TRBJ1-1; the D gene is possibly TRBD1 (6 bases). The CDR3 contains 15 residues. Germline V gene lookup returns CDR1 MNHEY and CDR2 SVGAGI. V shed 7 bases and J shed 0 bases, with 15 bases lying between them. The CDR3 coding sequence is TGTGCCAGCACCCCGGGGCAGGGGATGAACACTGAAGCTTTCTTT. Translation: CASTPGQGMNTEAFF.

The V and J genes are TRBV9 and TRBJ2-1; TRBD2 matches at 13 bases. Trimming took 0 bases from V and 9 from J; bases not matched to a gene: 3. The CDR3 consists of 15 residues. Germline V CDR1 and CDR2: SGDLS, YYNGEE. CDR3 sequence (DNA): TGTGCCAGCAGCGTAGGGACTAGCGGGAGTACTGAGCAGTTCTTC. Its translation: CASSVGTSGSTEQFF. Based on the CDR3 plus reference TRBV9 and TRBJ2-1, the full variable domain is DSGVTQTPKHLITATGQRVTLRCSPRSGDLSVYWYQQSLDQGLQFLIQYYNGEERAKGNILERFSAQQFPDLHSELNLSSLELGDSALYFCASSVGTSGSTEQFFGPGTRLTVL.

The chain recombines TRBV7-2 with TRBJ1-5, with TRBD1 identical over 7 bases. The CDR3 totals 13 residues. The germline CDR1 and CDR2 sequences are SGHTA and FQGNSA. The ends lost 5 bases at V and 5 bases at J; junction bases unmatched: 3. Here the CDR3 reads CASSLDRDQPQHF. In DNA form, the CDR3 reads TGTGCCAGCAGCCTAGACAGGGATCAGCCCCAGCATTTT.

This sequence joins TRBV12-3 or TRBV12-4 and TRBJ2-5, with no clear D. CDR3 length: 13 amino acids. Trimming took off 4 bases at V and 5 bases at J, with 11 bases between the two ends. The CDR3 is CASSWAARETQYF. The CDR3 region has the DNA TGTGCCAGCAGTTGGGCTGCCAGGGAGACCCAGTACTTC.

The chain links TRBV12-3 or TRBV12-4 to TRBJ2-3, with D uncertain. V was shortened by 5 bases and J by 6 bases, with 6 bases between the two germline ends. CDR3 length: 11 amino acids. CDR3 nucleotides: TGTGCCAGCAGTCACCAGGATACGCAGTATTTT. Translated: CASSHQDTQYF.

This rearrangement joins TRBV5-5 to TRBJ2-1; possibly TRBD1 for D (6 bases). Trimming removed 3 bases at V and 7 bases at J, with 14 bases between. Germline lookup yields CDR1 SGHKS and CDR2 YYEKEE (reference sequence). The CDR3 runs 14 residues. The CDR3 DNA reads TGTGCCAGCAGCTCTACAGGGCCGGGGAATGAGCAGTTCTTC. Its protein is CASSSTGPGNEQFF. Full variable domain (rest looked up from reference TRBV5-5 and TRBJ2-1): DAGVTQSPTHLIKTRGQQVTLRCSPISGHKSVSWYQQVLGQGPQFIFQYYEKEERGRGNFPDRFSARQFPNYSSELNVNALLLGDSALYLCASSSTGPGNEQFFGPGTRLTVL.

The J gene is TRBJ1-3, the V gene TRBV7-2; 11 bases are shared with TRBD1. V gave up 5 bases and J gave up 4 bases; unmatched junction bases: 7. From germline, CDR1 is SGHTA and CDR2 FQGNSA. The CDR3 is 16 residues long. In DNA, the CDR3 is TGTGCCAGCAGCCAAGGACAGGGGGCGCGGGGAAACACCATATATTTT. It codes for CASSQGQGARGNTIYF.

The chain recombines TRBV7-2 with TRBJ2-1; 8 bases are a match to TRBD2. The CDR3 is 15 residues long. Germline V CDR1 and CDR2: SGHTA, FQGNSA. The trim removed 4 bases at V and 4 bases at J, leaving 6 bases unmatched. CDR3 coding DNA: TGTGCCAGCAGCTCAGCGGGAGTTGGGTACAATGAGCAGTTCTTC. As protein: CASSSAGVGYNEQFF. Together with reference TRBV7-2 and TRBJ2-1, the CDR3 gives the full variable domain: GAGVSQSPSNKVTEKGKDVELRCDPISGHTALYWYRQSLGQGLEFLIYFQGNSAPDKSGLPSDRFSAERTGGSVSTLTIQRTQQEDSAVYLCASSSAGVGYNEQFFGPGTRLTVL.

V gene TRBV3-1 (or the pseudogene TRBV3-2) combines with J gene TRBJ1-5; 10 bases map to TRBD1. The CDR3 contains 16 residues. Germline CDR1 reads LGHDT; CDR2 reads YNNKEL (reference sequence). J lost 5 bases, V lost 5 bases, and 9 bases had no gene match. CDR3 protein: CASSSNPGTGDQPQHF. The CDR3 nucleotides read TGTGCCAGCAGCTCTAATCCCGGGACAGGGGATCAGCCCCAGCATTTT.

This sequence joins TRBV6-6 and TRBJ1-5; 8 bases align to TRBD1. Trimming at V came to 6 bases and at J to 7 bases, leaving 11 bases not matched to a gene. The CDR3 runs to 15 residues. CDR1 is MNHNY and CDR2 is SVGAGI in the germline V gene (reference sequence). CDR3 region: CASSNTGGGSQPQHF. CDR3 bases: TGTGCCAGCAGCAATACAGGGGGAGGATCCCAGCCCCAGCATTTT.